Below are 22 T cell receptor beta chains sequenced from a single sample in a study of T cell changes during pregnancy in multiple sclerosis (dated by TCRdb to between 2017 and 2020). Receptor libraries were prepared by the immunoSEQ multiplex PCR assay. In TCRdb, the immuneACCESS table is reduced to in-frame sequences with V and J assigned. These tables do not hold every clone; where another copy was compared, an unresolved V gene accounts for under half, and the others remain unexplained. This sample is represented by some 46,000 clones; roughly 90% of them were singletons. The ten largest clones capture 0.35% to 0.45% of the sample. The sample was CD4+ T cells from peripheral blood mononuclear cells, taken after pregnancy. These receptors came from a female donor with multiple sclerosis, enrolled in a pregnancy study.

V usage is TRBV7-2 and J usage is TRBJ1-2, with D maybe TRBD1 (5 bases). The CDR3 spans 13 residues. The germline gives CDR1 SGHTA, CDR2 FQGNSA. Trimming cost V 5 bases and J 10 bases, with 17 bases left between them. CDR3 sequence: CASSPNLGAYYTF. As DNA, the CDR3 is TGTGCCAGCAGCCCTAATCTTGGGGCGTACTACACCTTC.

The chain has TRBV7-8 and TRBJ1-5, with 9 positions matching TRBD1. The CDR3 runs 16 residues. V lost 6 bases and J lost 4; bases outside the gene matches: 10. Germline lookup yields CDR1 SGHVS and CDR2 FQNEAQ. CDR3 sequence: CASRRGAGTGNQPQHF. CDR3 nucleotides: TGTGCCAGCAGGCGAGGAGCCGGGACAGGGAATCAGCCCCAGCATTTT.

The chain joins TRBV4-3 to TRBJ2-2; D remains ambiguous. The CDR3 length is 13 residues. Deletions cut 4 bases from V and 8 bases from J, with 11 bases between. In germline, CDR1 is LGHNA, CDR2 YSLEER. CDR3 DNA sequence: TGCGCCAGCAGCCTAGCTGGTGGGGGGGAGCTGTTTTTT. This sequence encodes CASSLAGGGELFF.

The gene calls are TRBV6-1 and TRBJ2-7; D may be TRBD1 (6 bases). The CDR3 extends over 14 amino acids. V shed 2 bases and J shed 6 bases, with 14 bases lying between them. From germline, CDR1 is MNHNS and CDR2 SASEGT. CDR3 sequence: CASSEMGATGEQYF. The CDR3 region has the DNA TGTGCCAGCAGTGAAATGGGGGCTACTGGCGAGCAGTACTTC.

The chain uses TRBV9 and TRBJ1-4; perhaps TRBD1 as D (5 bases). Germline values: CDR1 SGDLS, CDR2 YYNGEE. Trimming removed 0 bases at V and 0 bases at J, with 15 bases between. This CDR3 is built from 18 residues. The CDR3 nucleotides are TGTGCCAGCAGCGTAGCCGGGGGGGGGACGGCAACTAATGAAAAACTGTTTTTT. This translates into CASSVAGGGTATNEKLFF.

This chain uses TRBV2 with TRBJ1-4; 9 nucleotides agree with TRBD1. J lost 3 bases, V lost 6 bases, and 8 bases had no gene match. The CDR3 is 16 amino acids. Germline lookup yields CDR1 SNHLY and CDR2 FYNNEI. DNA of the CDR3: TGTGCCAGCAGATCCGGGACAGGGCAGCCTAATGAAAAACTGTTTTTT. As protein: CASRSGTGQPNEKLFF. The full variable domain, in which reference TRBV2 and TRBJ1-4 provide the parts outside the CDR3, is EPEVTQTPSHQVTQMGQEVILRCVPISNHLYFYWYRQILGQKVEFLVSFYNNEISEKSEIFDDQFSVERPDGSNFTLKIRSTKLEDSAMYFCASRSGTGQPNEKLFFGSGTQLSVL.

This clone was seen just once. V usage is TRBV5-1 and J usage is TRBJ2-2, with 7 bases fitting TRBD1. The CDR3 extends over 17 amino acids. Germline V gene lookup returns CDR1 SGHRS and CDR2 YFSETQ. J gave up 0 bases and V 4 bases, and 9 bases lay outside the gene matches. The CDR3 spells CASSPKWTGTNTGELFF. CDR3 bases: TGCGCCAGCAGCCCCAAATGGACAGGCACGAACACCGGGGAGCTGTTTTTT. Full variable domain (missing parts from reference TRBV5-1 and TRBJ2-2): KAGVTQTPRYLIKTRGQQVTLSCSPISGHRSVSWYQQTPGQGLQFLFEYFSETQRNKGNFPGRFSGRQFSNSRSEMNVSTLELGDSALYLCASSPKWTGTNTGELFFGEGSRLTVL.

V gene TRBV16 combines with J gene TRBJ2-7; 7 positions match TRBD1. V shed 4 bases and J 3 bases; nucleotides not matched to a gene: 6. Germline V gene sequence: CDR1 KGHSY, CDR2 FQNENV. This CDR3 region has 14 residues. The CDR3 sequence: CASSPNRQGYEQYF. The CDR3 nucleotides are TGTGCCAGCAGCCCCAACCGACAGGGCTACGAGCAGTACTTC.

The rearrangement links TRBV5-6 to TRBJ2-1, with 7 bases matching TRBD1. The CDR3 length is 17 residues. From germline, CDR1 is SGHDT and CDR2 YYEEEE. J gave up 4 bases and V 4 bases, and 14 bases lay outside the gene matches. CDR3 bases: TGTGCCAGCAGCCAACCGACAGGGCGACGTACATACAATGAGCAGTTCTTC. Its translation: CASSQPTGRRTYNEQFF.

The chain is built from TRBV6-1 and TRBJ1-2; no definite D call. In germline, CDR1 is MNHNS, CDR2 SASEGT. This CDR3 comprises 12 residues. Deletions cut 8 bases from V and 0 bases from J, with 7 bases between. The CDR3 bases are TGTGCCAGCGCGCGGACTAACTATGGCTACACCTTC. This encodes CASARTNYGYTF.

The chain joins TRBV18 to TRBJ2-1, with D tentatively TRBD2 (6 bases). The CDR3 is 13 amino acids. The V end was cut by 4 bases, the J end by 9 bases, with 13 bases between. In germline, CDR1 is KGHSH, CDR2 LQKENI. CDR3 nucleotides: TGTGCCAGCTCACTATCTAGCGACGGTGAGCAGTTCTTC. Its protein product is CASSLSSDGEQFF.

The rearrangement links TRBV2 to TRBJ1-1, with D perhaps TRBD1 (6 bases). The CDR3 is 14 residues long. Per germline, CDR1 SNHLY and CDR2 FYNNEI. Trimming cost V 6 bases and J 5 bases, with 16 bases left between them. The CDR3 region has the DNA TGTGCCAGCAGGCCACAGGGTAGTTGGACTGAAGCTTTCTTT. Translated, it gives CASRPQGSWTEAFF.

This clone showed up just once. The CDR3 region has the DNA TGTGCCAGCAGCTTAGTCCCAGGGGGAAACACCATATATTTT. Translating it yields CASSLVPGGNTIYF. The gene calls are TRBV7-8 and TRBJ1-3, with D possibly being TRBD1 (5 bases). Germline loops: CDR1 SGHVS, CDR2 FQNEAQ. This CDR3 has 14 residues. V was shortened by 1 base and J by 4 bases, with 8 bases between the two germline ends. Filled out from reference TRBV7-8 and TRBJ1-3, the complete variable domain reads GAGVSQSPRYKVAKRGQDVALRCDPISGHVSLFWYQQALGQGPEFLTYFQNEAQLDKSGLPSDRFFAERPEGSVSTLKIQRTQQEDSAVYLCASSLVPGGNTIYFGEGSWLTVV.

The V gene is TRBV2, the J gene TRBJ2-3; D might be TRBD1 (7 bases). Per the germline V gene, CDR1 is SNHLY and CDR2 is FYNNEI. The ends were cut back, 7 bases at V and 4 bases at J, with 18 bases in the middle. The CDR3 extends over 15 amino acids. The CDR3 protein is CASTRDSKVSDTQYF. CDR3 DNA: TGTGCCAGCACGCGGGACAGTAAGGTATCAGATACGCAGTATTTT. Together with reference TRBV2 and TRBJ2-3, the CDR3 gives the full variable domain: EPEVTQTPSHQVTQMGQEVILRCVPISNHLYFYWYRQILGQKVEFLVSFYNNEISEKSEIFDDQFSVERPDGSNFTLKIRSTKLEDSAMYFCASTRDSKVSDTQYFGPGTRLTVL.

The gene calls are TRBV5-1 and TRBJ2-1; the D gene is possibly TRBD2 (5 bases). V lost 7 bases and J 8 bases, leaving 22 bases between the germline ends. Germline CDR1 SGHRS, CDR2 YFSETQ. The CDR3 contains 15 residues. The CDR3 protein is CASLPGGPTGDEQFF. For the CDR3, the DNA is TGCGCCAGCCTCCCCGGTGGACCAACCGGGGATGAGCAGTTCTTC.

The chain uses TRBV7-2 and TRBJ2-1, with 7 nucleotides matching TRBD1. CDR3 size: 13 residues. The germline CDR1 and CDR2 sequences are SGHTA and FQGNSA. The V segment lost 5 bases and the J segment 6 bases; nucleotides outside the gene matches: 4. In DNA, the CDR3 is TGTGCCAGCAGCGCCGACAGGGCCAATGAGCAGTTCTTC. This codes for CASSADRANEQFF. Together with reference TRBV7-2 and TRBJ2-1, the CDR3 gives the full variable domain: GAGVSQSPSNKVTEKGKDVELRCDPISGHTALYWYRQSLGQGLEFLIYFQGNSAPDKSGLPSDRFSAERTGGSVSTLTIQRTQQEDSAVYLCASSADRANEQFFGPGTRLTVL.

The chain has TRBV21-1 and TRBJ2-1; the listed D gene, TRBD1, was not tested against the DNA. TRBV21-1 is a pseudogene locus. The CDR3 consists of 16 residues. CDR3 amino acids: CAGYIDRGLYQNEQFF. The DNA for the CDR3 is TGTGCCGGCTATATCGACAGGGGGCTCTATCAGAATGAGCAGTTCTTC.

The V gene is TRBV7-9, the J gene TRBJ2-4; 7 positions agree with TRBD2. Germline values: CDR1 SEHNR, CDR2 FQNEAQ (reference sequence). The CDR3 has 15 amino acids. V shed 5 bases, J shed 0 bases, and the junction held 4 bases outside the gene matches. CDR3 coding DNA: TGTGCCAGCAGCCGGGGGGAAGTAGCCAAAAACATTCAGTACTTC. Residues: CASSRGEVAKNIQYF.

This chain links TRBV5-8 with TRBJ1-1; D is unresolved. The CDR3 extends over 14 amino acids. The V and J ends lost 7 bases and 4 bases respectively, with 17 bases between them. Germline values: CDR1 SGHTS, CDR2 YDEGEE. In DNA form, the CDR3 reads TGTGCCAGCCGGAGCGAAGGCTTGCGCACTGAAGCTTTCTTT. Translation: CASRSEGLRTEAFF.

This clone was detected only once. V usage is TRBV30 and J usage is TRBJ2-7, with TRBD1 matching 9 bases. The CDR3 is made up of 15 amino acids. The trim removed 3 bases at V and 1 base at J, leaving 7 bases unmatched. Germline-derived CDR1 and CDR2 are GTSNPN and SVGIG (reference sequence). CDR3 in DNA: TGTGCCTGGAGAGGGACGGGACAGGGATCCTACGAGCAGTACTTC. This encodes CAWRGTGQGSYEQYF.

This chain uses TRBV28 with TRBJ1-5; possibly TRBD1 for D (5 bases). Germline values: CDR1 MDHEN, CDR2 SYDVKM. The ends were cut back, 7 bases at V and 2 bases at J, with 12 bases in the middle. The CDR3 is 14 residues long. CDR3 DNA sequence: TGTGCCAGCAAGGGGAATTCGGGCAATCAGCCCCAGCATTTT. Protein product: CASKGNSGNQPQHF.

This chain uses TRBV28 with TRBJ1-3; D is uncertain. V was trimmed by 6 bases and J by 6 bases, leaving 15 bases between them. Germline V gene data show CDR1 as MDHEN and CDR2 as SYDVKM. The CDR3 has 14 residues. CDR3 in amino acids: CASSPGGLKNTIYF. The CDR3, as DNA: TGTGCCAGCAGCCCCGGCGGGTTGAAAAACACCATATATTTT.